A single sample is the source of the 27 T cell receptor beta chains below, sequenced in a study of blood T cell repertoires in COVID-19. Clones were read by immunoSEQ multiplex PCR, and TCRdb kept only the in-frame ones, dropping some. The sample gives about 75,000 clones, around 90% of which show up once; under 25% is in the top ten. The sequenced material came from peripheral blood. The receptors here all came from a human donor in a cohort sampled during active COVID-19.

This clone turned up a few times. As DNA, the CDR3 is TGTGCCAGCAGCCCGACAGGGGGCGATTCACCCCTCCACTTT. It specifies CASSPTGGDSPLHF. The J gene is TRBJ1-6, the V gene TRBV2; TRBD1 matches at 10 bases. The CDR3 runs to 14 residues. The ends lost 6 bases at V and 8 bases at J; junction bases unmatched: 4. Germline lookup yields CDR1 SNHLY and CDR2 FYNNEI.

The chain links TRBV19 to TRBJ1-2; TRBD1 agrees at 8 bases. The germline V gene encodes CDR1 LNHDA and CDR2 SQIVND (reference sequence). The CDR3 spans 16 residues. The V gene end was trimmed by 3 bases and the J gene end by 4 bases; junction bases not matched to a gene: 10. The CDR3, as DNA: TGTGCCAGTAGTATTCCCATCGCAGGGGGCGGCTATGGCTACACCTTC. This gives the protein CASSIPIAGGGYGYTF.

V is TRBV10-3 and J is TRBJ1-4, with 10 bases aligning to TRBD1. CDR3 length equals 14 residues. CDR1 is ENHRY and CDR2 is SYGVKD in the germline V gene. V lost 11 bases and J lost 4; bases outside the gene matches: 7. CDR3 DNA sequence: TGTGCCGCCCGTGGGACAGGGGATAATGAAAAACTGTTTTTT. This translates into CAARGTGDNEKLFF.

This chain uses TRBV7-9 with TRBJ1-5; D call uncertain. V lost 5 bases and J 4 bases, leaving 9 bases between the germline ends. CDR1 SEHNR and CDR2 FQNEAQ come from the germline V gene (reference sequence). The CDR3 is 13 amino acids. For the CDR3, the DNA is TGTGCCAGCAGCGAGGTCCCTAATCAGCCCCAGCATTTT. Translation: CASSEVPNQPQHF.

V and J are TRBV11-2 and TRBJ2-5; 7 nucleotides line up with TRBD2. The germline V gene has CDR1 SGHAT and CDR2 FQNNGV. J was trimmed by 5 bases and V by 1 base; bases with no gene match: 7. This CDR3 region has 15 residues. The CDR3 DNA sequence: TGTGCCAGCAGCTTAGGGCCGAGGCGGGAGGAGACCCAGTACTTC. This gives the protein CASSLGPRREETQYF. Together with reference TRBV11-2 and TRBJ2-5, the CDR3 gives the full variable domain: EAGVAQSPRYKIIEKRQSVAFWCNPISGHATLYWYQQILGQGPKLLIQFQNNGVVDDSQLPKDRFSAERLKGVDSTLKIQPAKLEDSAVYLCASSLGPRREETQYFGPGTRLLVL.

The rearrangement joins TRBV2 to TRBJ2-2; 8 bases map to TRBD1. Unmatched junction bases numbered 8, after V lost 6 bases and J lost 5 bases. From germline, CDR1 is SNHLY and CDR2 FYNNEI. CDR3 size: 15 residues. The CDR3 spells CASRPRDRTTGELFF. The DNA for the CDR3 is TGTGCCAGCAGACCCCGGGACAGGACGACCGGGGAGCTGTTTTTT.

This clone was detected only a few times. This sequence joins TRBV10-3 and TRBJ2-2; 8 nucleotides line up with TRBD2. Germline V gene sequence: CDR1 ENHRY, CDR2 SYGVKD. The CDR3 contains 16 residues. Trimming removed 3 bases from V and 4 bases from J; junction bases left unmatched: 7. CDR3 DNA: TGTGCCATCAGTGATCGGGGGGGCTCGGGCACCGGGGAGCTGTTTTTT. Translated, it gives CAISDRGGSGTGELFF.

V gene TRBV6-5 combines with J gene TRBJ1-2; D unclear. CDR1 MNHEY and CDR2 SVGAGI come from the germline V gene. This CDR3 is 16 amino acids long. Trimming removed 0 bases from V and 0 bases from J, with 11 bases in between. The DNA for the CDR3 is TGTGCCAGCAGTTACTCGAGTGCAGGCCCTAACTATGGCTACACCTTC. This gives the protein CASSYSSAGPNYGYTF.

The genes are TRBV5-8 and TRBJ2-2; D perhaps matches TRBD1 (6 bases). Germline V gene data show CDR1 as SGHTS and CDR2 as YDEGEE. This CDR3 has 15 amino acids. The V end was cut by 6 bases, the J end by 5 bases, with 17 bases between. The DNA of the CDR3 is TGTGCCAGCAACAAATTCGGACAGACAACCGGGGAGCTGTTTTTT. Amino acid sequence: CASNKFGQTTGELFF.

CDR3 residues: CASSAGGTGNYGYTF. CDR3 sequence (DNA): TGTGCCAGCAGTGCAGGCGGGACAGGGAACTATGGCTACACCTTC. This chain connects TRBV2 to TRBJ1-2, with 9 bases identical to TRBD1. This CDR3 has 15 residues. Germline V gene sequence: CDR1 SNHLY, CDR2 FYNNEI. The ends lost 4 bases at V and 2 bases at J; junction bases unmatched: 5.

The count of this clone is one. The chain couples TRBV19 to TRBJ2-4; possibly TRBD2 for D (6 bases). The CDR3 extends over 16 amino acids. Trimming removed 3 bases from V and 0 bases from J, with 12 bases in between. CDR1 and CDR2 from the germline V gene are LNHDA and SQIVND (reference sequence). CDR3 loop: CASSIGAGIAKNIQYF. The CDR3 DNA reads TGTGCCAGTAGTATCGGGGCGGGGATAGCCAAAAACATTCAGTACTTC.

The rearrangement joins TRBV6-5 to TRBJ1-5, with TRBD1 matching 7 bases. Germline V gene data show CDR1 as MNHEY and CDR2 as SVGAGI. Trimming cost V 6 bases and J 3 bases; bases outside gene matches: 5. This CDR3 region has 14 residues. The chain's CDR3 is CASSITGVNQPQHF. The DNA for the CDR3 is TGTGCCAGCAGCATCACAGGGGTCAATCAGCCCCAGCATTTT.

The rearrangement links TRBV6-1 to TRBJ2-7; 12 positions match TRBD1. V shed 3 bases and J 3 bases; nucleotides not matched to a gene: 3. Germline V lookup: CDR1 MNHNS, CDR2 SASEGT. CDR3 size: 15 residues. The CDR3 nucleotides are TGTGCCAGCAGTGACGGGACAGGGGGCTTCTACGAGCAGTACTTC. Its translation: CASSDGTGGFYEQYF.

V is TRBV3-1 (or the pseudogene TRBV3-2) and J is TRBJ2-3, with 11 bases identical to TRBD2. The CDR3 sequence is 19 residues long. Looked up from germline, CDR1 is LGHDT and CDR2 is YNNKEL (reference sequence). Losses at the gene ends were 1 base for V and 2 bases for J; bases not matched to a gene: 11. CDR3 amino acids: CASSQGELAGDQTTDTQYF. Here the CDR3 DNA reads TGTGCCAGCAGCCAAGGGGAACTAGCGGGGGACCAAACCACAGATACGCAGTATTTT.

The rearrangement joins TRBV18 to TRBJ2-3, with 8 bases fitting TRBD2. The germline gives CDR1 KGHSH, CDR2 LQKENI. V gave up 4 bases and J gave up 2 bases; unmatched junction bases: 5. CDR3 length: 15 amino acids. This CDR3 reads CASSRAGVLTDTQYF. The DNA of the CDR3 is TGTGCCAGCTCACGAGCGGGGGTGCTCACAGATACGCAGTATTTT. Combining the CDR3 with reference TRBV18 and TRBJ2-3 gives the whole variable domain NAGVMQNPRHLVRRRGQEARLRCSPMKGHSHVYWYRQLPEEGLKFMVYLQKENIIDESGMPKERFSAEFPKEGPSILRIQQVVRGDSAAYFCASSRAGVLTDTQYFGPGTRLTVL.

This chain connects TRBV19 to TRBJ2-7; a weak D match, TRBD1 (6 bases). CDR3 length: 13 residues. Germline V gives CDR1 LNHDA, CDR2 SQIVND (reference sequence). Trimming shortened V by 6 bases and J by 4 bases, and 13 bases separated the two germline ends. The CDR3 is CASSLQGQYEQYF. The CDR3 DNA reads as TGTGCCAGTAGCCTTCAGGGGCAATACGAGCAGTACTTC.

This clone is a singleton in its sample. This rearrangement joins TRBV7-9 to TRBJ1-1; the match to TRBD1 covers 12 bases. Germline V lookup: CDR1 SEHNR, CDR2 FQNEAQ (reference sequence). This CDR3 contains 15 residues. The trim removed 4 bases at V and 12 bases at J, leaving 12 bases unmatched. Here the CDR3 DNA reads TGTGCCAGCAGCTCGGCCGGGACAGGGGGCCTTTCGACTTTCTTT. This encodes CASSSAGTGGLSTFF. The full variable domain, rest sourced from reference TRBV7-9 and TRBJ1-1, is DTGVSQNPRHKITKRGQNVTFRCDPISEHNRLYWYRQTLGQGPEFLTYFQNEAQLEKSRLLSDRFSAERPKGSFSTLEIQRTEQGDSAMYLCASSSAGTGGLSTFFGQGTRLTVV.

This clone was counted once. The chain joins TRBV12-3 or TRBV12-4 to TRBJ1-1; TRBD1 is a possible D gene (6 bases). V gave up 6 bases and J gave up 11 bases, with 16 bases separating them. The CDR3 is 12 amino acids. The chain's CDR3 is CASRPSTGLAFF. CDR3 coding DNA: TGTGCCAGCAGACCTTCTACAGGGTTGGCTTTCTTT.

Remarks on this clone: The junction departs from the called germline gene at one end, perhaps through a read error. The chain has TRBV6-4 and TRBJ2-1; no clear D gene. This CDR3 contains 13 residues. In germline, CDR1 is MRHNA, CDR2 SNTAGT. The CDR3 bases are TGTGCCAGCAGTGAACCTAACTCCGATGAGCGGTTCTTC. It encodes CASSEPNSDERFF.

This sequence joins TRBV19 and TRBJ1-2; D is possibly TRBD1 (5 bases). Germline V gene lookup returns CDR1 LNHDA and CDR2 SQIVND (reference sequence). V gave up 6 bases and J gave up 4 bases, with 12 bases separating them. CDR3 length equals 13 residues. The chain's CDR3 is CASSQDRLYGYTF. CDR3 DNA sequence: TGTGCCAGTAGCCAAGACAGACTCTATGGCTACACCTTC.

The V call is TRBV6-5, the J call TRBJ2-1, with D tentatively TRBD2 (6 bases). The germline V gene encodes CDR1 MNHEY and CDR2 SVGAGI. V was shortened by 6 bases and J by 3 bases, with 12 bases between the two germline ends. The CDR3 has 14 residues. The CDR3 here is CASRMATSYNEQFF. For the CDR3, the DNA is TGTGCCAGCAGGATGGCGACTAGCTACAATGAGCAGTTCTTC.

The CDR3 is CASSQGPPGSYEQYF. DNA of the CDR3: TGTGCCAGCAGCCAAGGTCCTCCGGGCTCCTACGAGCAGTACTTC. The chain couples TRBV14 to TRBJ2-7, with D uncertain. V lost 1 base to trimming and J lost 0 bases, with 10 bases between them. Germline V gene lookup returns CDR1 SGHDN and CDR2 FVKESK. The CDR3 contains 15 residues.

The chain couples TRBV7-2 to TRBJ2-7, with D possibly being TRBD2 (5 bases). Germline V gives CDR1 SGHTA, CDR2 FQGNSA. Trimming took 5 bases from V and 6 from J, leaving 20 bases between them. The CDR3 spans 15 residues. Here the CDR3 DNA reads TGTGCCAGCAGCCTCCGGGATAGCGCCCCGCTCGAGCAGTACTTC. Its protein product is CASSLRDSAPLEQYF.

The chain is built from TRBV28 and TRBJ2-7; 8 positions match TRBD1. Unmatched junction bases numbered 2, after V lost 2 bases and J lost 5 bases. The CDR3 covers 13 residues. CDR1 is MDHEN, CDR2 SYDVKM, per germline. The CDR3 loop reads CASSLNRGNEQYF. In DNA form, the CDR3 reads TGTGCCAGCAGTTTAAACAGGGGGAACGAGCAGTACTTC.

The chain carries TRBV2 and TRBJ1-2; no clear D. This CDR3 has 13 residues. V gave up 6 bases and J gave up 0 bases, with 8 bases separating them. Looked up from germline, CDR1 is SNHLY and CDR2 is FYNNEI. The CDR3 DNA sequence: TGTGCCAGCAGAGAATCGGCTAACTATGGCTACACCTTC. Translated, it gives CASRESANYGYTF.

The chain uses TRBV5-1 and TRBJ2-7; TRBD1 aligns across 7 bases. J was trimmed by 4 bases and V by 4 bases; bases with no gene match: 11. Germline V CDR1 and CDR2: SGHRS, YFSETQ. The CDR3 spans 15 residues. The DNA of the CDR3 is TGCGCCAGCAGCCCCCGACAGGGAATGAAGTACGAGCAGTACTTC. Translating gives CASSPRQGMKYEQYF.

The J gene is TRBJ2-3, the V gene TRBV6-2 or TRBV6-3, with TRBD2 matching 13 bases. The CDR3 length is 17 residues. With 2 bases clipped from V and 3 bases from J, the junction kept 5 bases outside the gene matches. CDR1 is MNHEY and CDR2 is SVGEGT in the germline V gene. The CDR3 here is CASSYTSGGAGTDTQYF. As DNA, the CDR3 is TGTGCCAGCAGTTACACTAGCGGGGGGGCCGGAACAGATACGCAGTATTTT.